The 20 T cell receptor beta chains below all came from one sample that was sequenced in a study of T cells in Graves' hyperthyroidism and ophthalmopathy. Using RNA transcripts as the source, TCR beta CDR3 regions were amplified. An initial round of RT-PCR targeting the TCR CDR3 relied on the HTBI primer set. TCRdb reprocessed the multiplex PCR reads with MiXCR, giving one entry per CDR3 protein. The sample lists about 420,000 distinct CDR3 sequences; approximately 14% were seen once. Material: blood. Source of these receptors: a woman aged 18-29 years with Graves' hyperthyroidism.

This clonotype has at least ten counts. The chain has TRBV6-1 and TRBJ1-1, with D possibly being TRBD1 (5 bases). The CDR3 totals 16 residues. Trimming stripped 4 bases from V and 4 bases from J, with 19 bases between. Germline loops: CDR1 MNHNS, CDR2 SASEGT. As DNA, the CDR3 is TGTGCCAGCAGTGCAGGAAGCATGGGGCTTGTCACTGAAGCTTTCTTT. Translated, it gives CASSAGSMGLVTEAFF.

This clonotype was recorded many times. The junction differs from germline at one of its ends, possibly a read error. V gene TRBV27 combines with J gene TRBJ1-6, with D uncertain. CDR1 MNHEY and CDR2 SMNVEV come from the germline V gene (reference sequence). The CDR3 has 20 residues. DNA for the CDR3: TGTGCCAGCACTTTATCTAAGCCTCTGCAGCTGTGCTCCTATAATTCACCCCTCCACTTT. It is translated as CASTLSKPLQLCSYNSPLHF.

This clonotype was picked up many times. This rearrangement joins TRBV6-1 to TRBJ1-1, with TRBD1 matching over 7 bases. The J segment lost 0 bases and the V segment lost 8 bases, leaving 6 bases of the junction unmatched. This CDR3 is 14 amino acids long. Germline V gives CDR1 MNHNS, CDR2 SASEGT. DNA of the CDR3: TGTGCCAGCCATCCCGACAGGGTGAACACTGAAGCTTTCTTT. It codes for CASHPDRVNTEAFF.

This clonotype was picked up many times. This rearrangement joins TRBV6-1 to TRBJ2-3; D may be TRBD2 (5 bases). Looked up from germline, CDR1 is MNHNS and CDR2 is SASEGT. This CDR3 has 11 amino acids. The V end lost 10 bases, the J end lost 7 bases, and 12 bases lay between the germline ends. Written as DNA, the CDR3 is TGTGCCATTACGCCCGGGAATACGCAGTATTTT. Translated, it gives CAITPGNTQYF.

This clonotype has at least ten counts. The J gene is TRBJ1-1, the V gene TRBV6-1; D is undetermined. The CDR3 is 14 amino acids. The germline V and J ends were trimmed by 5 bases and 6 bases, with 16 bases remaining between them. Germline values: CDR1 MNHNS, CDR2 SASEGT. The CDR3 nucleotides read TGTGCCAGCAGTTCGGGCCATTGGGGTGCTGAAGCTTTCTTT. It translates to CASSSGHWGAEAFF.

This clonotype was counted ten times or more. CDR3 region: CASNSDSPYGYTF. For the CDR3, the DNA is TGTGCCAGCAACTCGGACAGTCCTTATGGCTACACCTTC. The chain combines TRBV2 with TRBJ1-2, with D possibly being TRBD1 (6 bases). The V end lost 7 bases, the J end lost 5 bases, and 14 bases lay between the germline ends. The germline V gene encodes CDR1 SNHLY and CDR2 FYNNEI. The CDR3 has 13 amino acids. Filled out from reference TRBV2 and TRBJ1-2, the complete variable domain reads EPEVTQTPSHQVTQMGQEVILRCVPISNHLYFYWYRQILGQKVEFLVSFYNNEISEKSEIFDDQFSVERPDGSNFTLKIRSTKLEDSAMYFCASNSDSPYGYTFGSGTRLTVV.

This clonotype was detected many times. The rearrangement uses TRBV9 and TRBJ1-1; D ambiguous. This CDR3 is built from 14 residues. Germline V gene lookup returns CDR1 SGDLS and CDR2 YYNGEE. Between the trimmed V and J ends, which lost 0 bases and 0 bases, there was a span of 6 bases. CDR3 sequence: CASSVVPLNTEAFF. The CDR3 DNA is TGTGCCAGCAGCGTAGTACCGCTGAACACTGAAGCTTTCTTT.

In DNA, the CDR3 is TGCAGTGCTATCCGGGTGGACACGATCACCTACGAGCAGTACTTC. This translates into CSAIRVDTITYEQYF. The V and J genes are TRBV20-1 and TRBJ2-7; maybe TRBD1 (5 bases). The CDR3 sequence is 15 residues long. Germline CDR1 reads DFQATT; CDR2 reads SNEGSKA (reference sequence). Trimming cost V 4 bases and J 2 bases, with 18 bases left between them.

This clonotype was found many times. The V gene is TRBV9, the J gene TRBJ2-5, with D possibly being TRBD1 or TRBD2 (5 bases each). The V end lost 0 bases, the J end lost 2 bases, and 8 bases lay between the germline ends. In germline, CDR1 is SGDLS, CDR2 YYNGEE. There are 14 residues in the CDR3. Here the CDR3 DNA reads TGTGCCAGCAGCGTAGGGGACGGGCAAGAGACCCAGTACTTC. Translated, it gives CASSVGDGQETQYF.

This clonotype was seen at least ten times. The V call is TRBV27, the J call TRBJ1-1, with D possibly matching TRBD1 (6 bases). The CDR3 spans 14 residues. Trimming took off 7 bases at V and 1 base at J, with 13 bases between the two ends. Germline V gene data show CDR1 as MNHEY and CDR2 as SMNVEV (reference sequence). CDR3 nucleotides: TGTGCCAGCACTACCGGAGGGGGGAACACTGAAGCTTTCTTT. Protein sequence: CASTTGGGNTEAFF.

This chain uses TRBV19 with TRBJ1-3; no clear D. Between the trimmed V and J ends, which lost 8 bases and 1 base, there was a span of 24 bases. In germline, CDR1 is LNHDA, CDR2 SQIVND (reference sequence). The CDR3 length is 18 residues. Written as DNA, the CDR3 is TGTGCCAGTCGGAACCCGGGTCACGGGGTCGGGTCTGGAAACACCATATATTTT. Translation gives CASRNPGHGVGSGNTIYF.

This clonotype was recorded many times. J is TRBJ1-2 and V is TRBV2, with D perhaps matching TRBD1 (6 bases). The CDR3 consists of 14 residues. Germline loops: CDR1 SNHLY, CDR2 FYNNEI. Between the trimmed V and J ends, which lost 6 bases and 3 bases, there was a span of 14 bases. For the CDR3, the DNA is TGTGCCAGCAGCGCCGACAGGTCCGACTATGGCTACACCTTC. Translation: CASSADRSDYGYTF.

In its sample, this clonotype was seen many times. The chain has TRBV12-3 or TRBV12-4 and TRBJ1-1, with D perhaps matching TRBD1 (5 bases). V lost 2 bases to trimming and J lost 11 bases, with 12 bases between them. CDR3 length equals 12 residues. CDR3 DNA sequence: TGTGCCAGCAGTTTATGGGCAGGGAGTGCTTTCTTT. Translated: CASSLWAGSAFF.

This clonotype was recorded many times. The V gene is TRBV18, the J gene TRBJ2-7, with D unclear. The germline CDR1 and CDR2 sequences are KGHSH and LQKENI. The CDR3 length is 14 residues. Trimming took off 1 base at V and 3 bases at J, with 10 bases between the two ends. CDR3 DNA: TGTGCCAGCTCACCACGGAACTACAACTACGAGCAGTACTTC. Residues: CASSPRNYNYEQYF.

CDR3 residues: CASSLGGVGGDEQFF. As DNA, the CDR3 is TGTGCCAGCAGCTTAGGGGGGGTTGGAGGGGACGAGCAGTTCTTC. The genes are TRBV11-2 and TRBJ2-1; D is possibly TRBD2 (6 bases). Trimming stripped 1 base from V and 10 bases from J, with 17 bases between. The CDR3 is made up of 15 amino acids. In germline, CDR1 is SGHAT, CDR2 FQNNGV.

This clonotype was observed a few times. The chain links TRBV29-1 to TRBJ2-1; a possible D gene is TRBD1 (6 bases). The CDR3 extends over 13 amino acids. Trimming stripped 7 bases from V and 2 bases from J, with 12 bases between. Germline CDR1 is SQVTM and CDR2 is ANQGSEA. In nucleotides, the CDR3 is TGCAGCGGACGGGACACTACCTACAATGAGCAGTTCTTC. Its protein is CSGRDTTYNEQFF.

This clonotype has a count of ten or more. The rearrangement links TRBV6-1 to TRBJ1-5, with TRBD1 identical over 7 bases. Germline trimming cut 7 bases from V and 3 bases from J; bases unmatched to any gene: 9. CDR1 and CDR2 (germline): MNHNS, SASEGT. The CDR3 is made up of 15 amino acids. The CDR3: CASKVSTGPNQPQHF. CDR3 nucleotide sequence: TGTGCCAGCAAGGTTTCGACAGGGCCCAATCAGCCCCAGCATTTT.

On this clonotype itself: With a much larger clone just one base away, this may be a read error. The rearrangement joins TRBV20-1 to TRBJ2-2; possibly TRBD2 for D (6 bases). The CDR3 extends over 18 amino acids. V was shortened by 1 base and J by 0 bases, with 18 bases between the two germline ends. Germline CDR1 reads DFQATT; CDR2 reads SNEGSKA (reference sequence). Written as DNA, the CDR3 is TGCAGTGCTAGAGGGATCCTCGGCTGGGGGGCGAACACCGGGGAGCTGTTTTTT. It codes for CSARGILGWGANTGELFF.

This chain links TRBV20-1 with TRBJ2-7; the match to TRBD2 covers 7 bases. The CDR3 extends over 13 amino acids. V was pared by 5 bases and J by 4 bases, with 8 bases of the junction left unmatched. Germline loops: CDR1 DFQATT, CDR2 SNEGSKA (reference sequence). CDR3 amino acids: CSALRTSGYEQYF. CDR3 DNA: TGCAGTGCTCTCCGGACTAGTGGGTACGAGCAGTACTTC.

The rearrangement uses TRBV12-3 or TRBV12-4 and TRBJ2-5, with D perhaps matching TRBD2 (6 bases). This CDR3 has 15 residues. Trimming removed 1 base from V and 2 bases from J, with 11 bases in between. The CDR3: CASSLGSGRQETQYF. In DNA, the CDR3 is TGTGCCAGCAGTTTAGGGTCGGGGAGGCAAGAGACCCAGTACTTC.